The rows below give T cell receptor beta chains drawn from one sample of a study of OX40 agonist ivuxolimab in advanced cancers. The protocol was immunoSEQ multiplex PCR, while the TCRdb copy is restricted to in-frame clones and leaves out a portion. The data hold about 79,000 clones, with about 80% observed a single time. The sample was CD4+ or CD8+ T cells sorted from blood, taken in a trial of the OX40 agonist ivuxolimab. The receptor set was obtained from an adult with an advanced solid tumor such as melanoma, head and neck, liver or kidney cancer. The conserved cysteine and the conserved F or W are not part of the CDR3 here. Each record gives: V gene, J gene, CDR3 protein.

v_gene: TRBV5-1; j_gene: TRBJ2-3; CDR3aa: ASSLQGGTDTQY
v_gene: TRBV5-6; j_gene: TRBJ2-5; CDR3aa: ASSLESAAQY
v_gene: TRBV28; j_gene: TRBJ1-1; CDR3aa: ASSLWGRAIITEAF
v_gene: TRBV28; j_gene: TRBJ2-7; CDR3aa: ASTLGVISYEQY
v_gene: TRBV28; j_gene: TRBJ1-5; CDR3aa: ASSPSGRGGGNQPQH
v_gene: TRBV6-1; j_gene: TRBJ2-3; CDR3aa: ASSEAEFQLTSTDTQY
v_gene: TRBV15; j_gene: TRBJ1-2; CDR3aa: ATSRDLPRLAGYT
v_gene: TRBV18; j_gene: TRBJ1-2; CDR3aa: ASSDTDRQANYGYT
v_gene: TRBV7-2; j_gene: TRBJ2-3; CDR3aa: ASSVLAGASTDTQY
v_gene: TRBV7-3; j_gene: TRBJ2-7; CDR3aa: ASSLDGQGEQY
v_gene: TRBV18; j_gene: TRBJ2-5; CDR3aa: ASSPRQETGETQY
v_gene: TRBV5-1; j_gene: TRBJ1-4; CDR3aa: ASSRSGQGDNEKLF
v_gene: TRBV18; j_gene: TRBJ1-5; CDR3aa: ASSPENNQPQH
v_gene: TRBV5-6; j_gene: TRBJ2-2; CDR3aa: ASNRQGARNTGELF
v_gene: TRBV19; j_gene: TRBJ1-1; CDR3aa: ASHSPTSDRGGTEAF
v_gene: TRBV21-1; j_gene: TRBJ1-1; CDR3aa: ASSKQPRLNTEAF
v_gene: TRBV6-1; j_gene: TRBJ1-2; CDR3aa: ASSEELGMHGYT
v_gene: TRBV11-1; j_gene: TRBJ2-4; CDR3aa: ASSNRRAKNIQY
v_gene: TRBV30; j_gene: TRBJ2-7; CDR3aa: AWRTSDTSYEQY
v_gene: TRBV7-2; j_gene: TRBJ2-1; CDR3aa: ASSLGLSVDEQF
v_gene: TRBV28; j_gene: TRBJ1-1; CDR3aa: ASSLGSLRTAF
v_gene: TRBV27; j_gene: TRBJ2-3; CDR3aa: ASSPRIGATDTQY
v_gene: TRBV7-2; j_gene: TRBJ1-2; CDR3aa: ASSLAGGAGYT
v_gene: TRBV30; j_gene: TRBJ1-2; CDR3aa: AWSPRTGVGYGYT
v_gene: TRBV29-1; j_gene: TRBJ1-2; CDR3aa: SVESLGQGRGGYT
v_gene: TRBV6-6; j_gene: TRBJ1-5; CDR3aa: ASSPPIGGSNQPQH
v_gene: TRBV2; j_gene: TRBJ1-2; CDR3aa: ASSSDNNGYT
v_gene: TRBV28; j_gene: TRBJ2-1; CDR3aa: ASSLWGGRNEQF
v_gene: TRBV20-1; j_gene: TRBJ2-1; CDR3aa: SARTSNEQF
v_gene: TRBV7-9; j_gene: TRBJ1-6; CDR3aa: ASSLAPGARGNSPLH
v_gene: TRBV18; j_gene: TRBJ1-2; CDR3aa: ASSPNWGVKEANYGYT
v_gene: TRBV18; j_gene: TRBJ1-2; CDR3aa: ASSPPAREDGYT
v_gene: TRBV2; j_gene: TRBJ2-5; CDR3aa: ASSGDLNQETQY
v_gene: TRBV6-5; j_gene: TRBJ1-5; CDR3aa: ASSPRGSGVQPQH
v_gene: TRBV28; j_gene: TRBJ2-5; CDR3aa: ASNRAGGRGMMTQY
v_gene: TRBV7-2; j_gene: TRBJ1-5; CDR3aa: ASSLTQDQPQH
v_gene: TRBV28; j_gene: TRBJ2-3; CDR3aa: ALRQQGTDTQY
v_gene: TRBV5-4; j_gene: TRBJ2-6; CDR3aa: ASSLGVSGANVLT
v_gene: TRBV19; j_gene: TRBJ1-3; CDR3aa: ASSISAISGNTIY
v_gene: TRBV7-8; j_gene: TRBJ2-2; CDR3aa: ASSLLTGATNTGELF
v_gene: TRBV18; j_gene: TRBJ1-1; CDR3aa: ASSPPGTGGTEAF
v_gene: TRBV2; j_gene: TRBJ1-1; CDR3aa: ARRGTEGAF
v_gene: TRBV6-1; j_gene: .; CDR3aa: ASRGLAESYEQY
v_gene: TRBV18; j_gene: TRBJ2-2; CDR3aa: ASSPERKASGYTGELF
v_gene: TRBV7-2; j_gene: TRBJ1-1; CDR3aa: ASSSGQKNTEAF
v_gene: TRBV9; j_gene: TRBJ2-5; CDR3aa: ASSVGLAGVQETQY
v_gene: TRBV5-1; j_gene: TRBJ2-5; CDR3aa: ASGYRGRETQY
v_gene: TRBV5-1; j_gene: TRBJ1-2; CDR3aa: ASSLSMAGANLIYGYT
v_gene: TRBV15; j_gene: TRBJ1-2; CDR3aa: ATSREGRDLGYT
v_gene: TRBV6-5; j_gene: TRBJ2-3; CDR3aa: ASSYRRNTDTQY
v_gene: TRBV7-3; j_gene: TRBJ1-6; CDR3aa: ASSMDVYSPLH
v_gene: TRBV7-6; j_gene: TRBJ1-5; CDR3aa: ASSLANQPQH
v_gene: TRBV9; j_gene: TRBJ1-1; CDR3aa: ASSVQGQMNTEAF
v_gene: TRBV19; j_gene: TRBJ2-3; CDR3aa: ASSIGGGQLSTDTQY
v_gene: TRBV11-1; j_gene: TRBJ1-6; CDR3aa: ASSLRQDSPLH
v_gene: TRBV5-1; j_gene: TRBJ2-2; CDR3aa: ASSLGEVTGELF
v_gene: TRBV27; j_gene: TRBJ2-7; CDR3aa: ASSLSLRAGGPREQY
v_gene: TRBV2; j_gene: TRBJ1-1; CDR3aa: ASSEAFPGNAHTEAF